The 23 T cell receptor beta chains presented below share a single source sample, sequenced in a study of molecular identifiers for immune sequencing clone quantification. TCRdb processed the PCR reads anew with MiXCR; each CDR3 protein has one entry. The data show some 680,000 distinct CDR3 sequences, 25% seen once. Sequenced sample: naive CD8+ T cells from blood, with Jurkat cell RNA spiked in. Subset here: FACS-sorted CD8+CD4-CCR7+CD45RA+ naive T cells. All receptors come from a human donor in good health. Some libraries in this study had Jurkat cell RNA spiked in.

V is TRBV7-6 and J is TRBJ2-1; TRBD2 agrees at 8 bases. Germline loops: CDR1 SGHVS, CDR2 FNYEAQ. The CDR3 length is 15 residues. V shed 3 bases, J shed 7 bases, and the junction held 8 bases outside the gene matches. The CDR3 DNA follows: TGTGCCAGCAGCTTCTCGGGAGGGCCGGGGAATGAGCAGTTCTTC. Translated: CASSFSGGPGNEQFF.

V gene TRBV5-1 combines with J gene TRBJ1-6; D uncertain. The CDR3 consists of 13 residues. In germline, CDR1 is SGHRS, CDR2 YFSETQ. The V gene lost 0 bases and the J gene lost 7 bases, with 5 bases spanning the gap. CDR3 sequence reads: CASSLAGNSPLHF. CDR3 in DNA: TGCGCCAGCAGCTTGGCGGGAAATTCACCCCTCCACTTT.

The V and J genes are TRBV6-2 or TRBV6-3 and TRBJ2-7; 8 nucleotides line up with TRBD2. Germline V gene data show CDR1 as MNHEY and CDR2 as SVGEGT. This CDR3 has 15 residues. V trimming: 8 bases; J trimming: 8 bases; junction bases outside the gene matches: 17. The CDR3 reads CASEATTSEMFQQYF. CDR3 bases: TGTGCCAGCGAAGCTACGACTAGCGAGATGTTCCAGCAGTACTTC.

This clonotype was observed many times. The chain employs TRBV4-3 and TRBJ2-7; 10 bases match TRBD1. The CDR3 is 19 residues long. J gave up 0 bases and V 0 bases, and 11 bases lay outside the gene matches. CDR1 LGHNA and CDR2 YSLEER come from the germline V gene. CDR3 nucleotide sequence: TGCGCCAGCAGCCAAGACCCACCGGGACAGGGGTCTAGCTCCTACGAGCAGTACTTC. Protein product: CASSQDPPGQGSSSYEQYF.

For this clonotype: A clone one base away is much larger, so this may be a read error. The chain is built from TRBV6-5 and TRBJ2-3; maybe TRBD2 (6 bases). CDR1 MNHEY and CDR2 SVGAGI come from the germline V gene. The CDR3 is 13 residues long. CDR3 region: CASSYTGVDTEYF. CDR3 bases: TGTGCCAGCAGTTACACGGGGGTAGATACGGAGTATTTT.

This clonotype was found a few times. The chain couples TRBV19 to TRBJ2-7; 7 bases are a match to TRBD2. V was pared by 3 bases and J by 0 bases, with 5 bases of the junction left unmatched. Per the germline V gene, CDR1 is LNHDA and CDR2 is SQIVND (reference sequence). This CDR3 comprises 15 residues. CDR3 amino acids: CASSIAGGSSYEQYF. In DNA form, the CDR3 reads TGTGCCAGTAGTATCGCGGGCGGGAGCTCCTACGAGCAGTACTTC.

The chain joins TRBV6-2 or TRBV6-3 to TRBJ2-6; D assignment may be TRBD1 or TRBD2 (5 bases each). The CDR3 extends over 16 amino acids. Germline V gives CDR1 MNHEY, CDR2 SVGEGT. V was shortened by 11 bases and J by 0 bases, with 17 bases between the two germline ends. The CDR3 is CAGARDGPSGANVLTF. CDR3 sequence (DNA): TGTGCCGGGGCCCGGGACGGGCCCTCTGGGGCCAACGTCCTGACTTTC.

In the case of this clonotype: A much larger clone differs by one base, so this may be a read error. No conserved phenylalanine or tryptophan is present at the end of the CDR3, so a read error is the likely explanation. V gene TRBV11-2 combines with J gene TRBJ2-1; D is perhaps TRBD2 (6 bases). Trimming shortened V by 4 bases and J by 9 bases, and 16 bases separated the two germline ends. This CDR3 is built from 14 residues. Germline V gene lookup returns CDR1 SGHAT and CDR2 FQNNGV. CDR3 residues: CASSSTLQGLEQFS. CDR3 DNA: TGTGCCAGCAGCTCGACGCTTCAGGGACTTGAGCAGTTCTCC.

The V and J genes are TRBV27 and TRBJ1-5; a weak D match, TRBD1 (5 bases). The V gene lost 1 base and the J gene lost 4 bases, with 11 bases spanning the gap. The CDR3 length is 15 residues. The germline V gene encodes CDR1 MNHEY and CDR2 SMNVEV (reference sequence). CDR3 sequence reads: CASSLWGVANQPQHF. DNA for the CDR3: TGTGCCAGCAGTTTATGGGGGGTCGCGAATCAGCCCCAGCATTTT.

With regard to this clonotype: A read error is likely, as this CDR3 ends without the conserved phenylalanine or tryptophan. The J gene is TRBJ2-7, the V gene TRBV27; D is unresolved. CDR1 and CDR2 (germline): MNHEY, SMNVEV (reference sequence). Trimming took off 4 bases at V and 7 bases at J, with 17 bases between the two ends. The length of the CDR3 is 14 residues. Here the CDR3 reads CASSSLSLLAEQYS. The DNA for the CDR3 is TGTGCCAGCAGTTCCCTGTCTCTACTCGCGGAGCAGTACTCC.

This rearrangement joins TRBV25-1 to TRBJ2-1; TRBD2 is a possible D gene (6 bases). The CDR3 consists of 15 residues. CDR1 and CDR2 (germline): MGHDK, SYGVNS. V lost 6 bases and J 3 bases, leaving 15 bases between the germline ends. In DNA form, the CDR3 reads TGTGCCAGCAGGGGGGACTGGGGAAGCTACAATGAGCAGTTCTTC. Amino acids: CASRGDWGSYNEQFF.

The chain uses TRBV4-1 and TRBJ2-7, with 8 positions matching TRBD2. Germline V gene lookup returns CDR1 MGHRA and CDR2 YSYEKL. The V and J ends lost 4 bases and 2 bases, in that order; junction bases with no gene match: 7. The CDR3 has 15 residues. This CDR3 is CASSLTISGTYEQYF. Written as DNA, the CDR3 is TGCGCCAGCAGCCTTACCATTAGCGGGACCTACGAGCAGTACTTC.

This clonotype was picked up a small number of times. The genes are TRBV28 and TRBJ2-7, with 9 bases fitting TRBD2. The CDR3 totals 15 residues. Unmatched junction bases numbered 6, after V lost 2 bases and J lost 4 bases. CDR1 and CDR2 (germline): MDHEN, SYDVKM. The CDR3 protein is CASSLPSTSGYEQYF. Here the CDR3 DNA reads TGTGCCAGCAGTTTACCCTCGACTAGCGGATACGAGCAGTACTTC.

Here the CDR3 DNA reads TGTGCCAGCAGTTTACGTGGGAGTCTGTACGAGCAGTACTTC. It specifies CASSLRGSLYEQYF. The chain joins TRBV27 to TRBJ2-7; perhaps TRBD2 as D (5 bases). Germline V gene sequence: CDR1 MNHEY, CDR2 SMNVEV (reference sequence). Deletions cut 2 bases from V and 4 bases from J, with 12 bases between. The CDR3 sequence is 14 residues long.

The rearrangement joins TRBV3-2 to TRBJ2-5; the table gives TRBD2 as D, unverified against the DNA. TRBV3-2 is deemed a pseudogene. There are 13 residues in the CDR3. CDR3 coding DNA: TGTGCCCGGGCCGGTAGGGACCAAGAGACCCAGTACTTC. Translated: CARAGRDQETQYF.

There are many counts of this clonotype. The gene calls are TRBV29-1 and TRBJ2-7; D uncertain. The CDR3 sequence is 12 residues long. Trimming pared 7 bases from V and 2 bases from J, leaving 12 bases between. The germline V gene has CDR1 SQVTM and CDR2 ANQGSEA. For the CDR3, the DNA is TGCAGCGCCGGCGCCACACCCTACGAGCAGTACTTC. Its protein product is CSAGATPYEQYF.

This clonotype occurred many times. J is TRBJ2-7 and V is TRBV27; D gene unclear. The CDR3 consists of 15 residues. The V and J ends lost 5 bases and 0 bases respectively, with 14 bases between them. Germline assignment: CDR1 MNHEY and CDR2 SMNVEV (reference sequence). As DNA, the CDR3 is TGTGCCAGCAGTCCCCGATCGGCCGTCTCCTACGAGCAGTACTTC. Amino acids: CASSPRSAVSYEQYF.

The sample holds many counts of this clonotype. The CDR3 sequence is CAWDPGQGGTEAFF. The CDR3 DNA follows: TGTGCCTGGGACCCGGGACAGGGGGGCACTGAAGCTTTCTTT. The chain employs TRBV30 and TRBJ1-1, with 11 bases lining up with TRBD1. The CDR3 spans 14 residues. The trim removed 5 bases at V and 4 bases at J, leaving 6 bases unmatched. Germline V CDR1 and CDR2: GTSNPN, SVGIG (reference sequence).

On this clonotype itself: This may come from a read error, since a much larger clone is one base off. The chain links TRBV28 to TRBJ1-6, with unresolved D. V was cut by 6 bases and J by 10 bases, with 16 bases left in between. The CDR3 has 14 amino acids. The germline gives CDR1 MDHEN, CDR2 SYDVKM. The CDR3 here is CASSTREELSPLHF. The CDR3 bases are TGTGCCAGCAGCACGAGGGAGGAACTCTCACCCCTCCACTTT.

This clonotype has at least ten counts. This rearrangement joins TRBV29-1 to TRBJ2-5, with D unresolved. Germline CDR1 reads SQVTM; CDR2 reads ANQGSEA. The CDR3 extends over 15 amino acids. V was trimmed by 3 bases and J by 5 bases, leaving 19 bases between them. CDR3 protein: CSVEGIPEYFETQYF. In DNA, the CDR3 is TGCAGCGTTGAGGGCATCCCCGAGTATTTTGAGACCCAGTACTTC.

This clonotype was counted a few times. This may arise from a read error, as a much more abundant clone is one base away. The final CDR3 position lacks the conserved phenylalanine or tryptophan, pointing to a likely read error. The chain links TRBV4-1 to TRBJ1-1; tentatively, D is TRBD1 (6 bases). CDR3 length: 15 residues. Deletions cut 3 bases from V and 4 bases from J, with 15 bases between. CDR1 is MGHRA, CDR2 YSYEKL, per germline. The CDR3 region is CASSQATGLSTEAFI. CDR3 DNA: TGCGCCAGCAGCCAGGCTACAGGGCTTAGCACTGAAGCTTTCATT.

This clonotype was found a few times. J is TRBJ2-3 and V is TRBV4-1; no reliable D call. The CDR3 has 14 residues. The V gene's germline CDR1 is MGHRA and CDR2 YSYEKL. V shed 1 base and J shed 0 bases, with 5 bases lying between them. The CDR3 region is CASSQVHSTDTQYF. The CDR3 DNA follows: TGCGCCAGCAGCCAAGTTCACAGCACAGATACGCAGTATTTT.

The chain has TRBV4-1 and TRBJ2-7, with D possibly matching TRBD1 (5 bases). Trimming stripped 6 bases from V and 6 bases from J, with 12 bases between. Germline CDR1 MGHRA, CDR2 YSYEKL. The CDR3 totals 12 residues. This CDR3 reads CASSHQGSEQYF. The CDR3 region has the DNA TGCGCCAGCAGTCACCAGGGATCCGAGCAGTACTTC.